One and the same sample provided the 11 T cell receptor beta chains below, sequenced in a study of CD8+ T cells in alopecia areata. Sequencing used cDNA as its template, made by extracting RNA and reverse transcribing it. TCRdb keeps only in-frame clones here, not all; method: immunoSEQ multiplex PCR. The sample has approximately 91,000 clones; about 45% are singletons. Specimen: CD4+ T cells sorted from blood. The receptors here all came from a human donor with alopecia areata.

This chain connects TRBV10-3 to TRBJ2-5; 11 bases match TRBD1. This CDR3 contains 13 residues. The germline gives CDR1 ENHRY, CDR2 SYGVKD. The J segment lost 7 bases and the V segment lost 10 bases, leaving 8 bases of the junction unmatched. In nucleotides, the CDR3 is TGTGCCAGCCGGACAGGGGGCGCTGGGACCCAGTACTTC. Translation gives CASRTGGAGTQYF.

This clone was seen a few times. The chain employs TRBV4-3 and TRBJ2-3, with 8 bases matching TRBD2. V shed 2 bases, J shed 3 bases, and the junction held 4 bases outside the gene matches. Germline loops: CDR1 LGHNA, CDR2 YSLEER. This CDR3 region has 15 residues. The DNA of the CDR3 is TGCGCCAGCAGCCAACAAGCGGGAGAGACAGATACGCAGTATTTT. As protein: CASSQQAGETDTQYF.

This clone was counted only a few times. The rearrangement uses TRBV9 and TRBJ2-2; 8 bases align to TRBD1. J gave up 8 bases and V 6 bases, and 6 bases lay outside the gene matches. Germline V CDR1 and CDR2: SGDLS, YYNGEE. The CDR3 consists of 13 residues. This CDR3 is CASNNQGAGELFF. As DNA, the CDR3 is TGTGCCAGCAACAACCAGGGGGCTGGGGAGCTGTTTTTT.

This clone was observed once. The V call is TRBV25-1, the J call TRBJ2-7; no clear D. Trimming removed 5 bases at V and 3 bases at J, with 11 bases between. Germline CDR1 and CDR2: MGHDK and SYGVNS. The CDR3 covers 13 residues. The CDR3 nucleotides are TGTGCCAGCAGTCCCCTCGGCCGCTACGAGCAGTACTTC. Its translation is CASSPLGRYEQYF.

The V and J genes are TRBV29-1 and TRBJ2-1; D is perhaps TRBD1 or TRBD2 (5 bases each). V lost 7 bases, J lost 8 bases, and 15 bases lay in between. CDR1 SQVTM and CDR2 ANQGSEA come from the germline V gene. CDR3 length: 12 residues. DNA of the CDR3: TGCAGCGCCGAAAGGGACGGGTATGAGCAGTTCTTC. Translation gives CSAERDGYEQFF.

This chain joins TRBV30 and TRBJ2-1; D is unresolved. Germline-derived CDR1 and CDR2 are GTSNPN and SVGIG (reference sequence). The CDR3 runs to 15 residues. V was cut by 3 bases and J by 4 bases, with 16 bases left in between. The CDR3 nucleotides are TGTGCCTGGAGGCCTCTCGTGGCAGTTTACAATGAGCAGTTCTTC. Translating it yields CAWRPLVAVYNEQFF.

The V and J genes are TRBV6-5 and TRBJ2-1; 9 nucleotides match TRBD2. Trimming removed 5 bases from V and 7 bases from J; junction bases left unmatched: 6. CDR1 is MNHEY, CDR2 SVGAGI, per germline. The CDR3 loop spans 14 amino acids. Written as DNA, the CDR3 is TGTGCCAGCAGTGCTGGACTAGCGAATAATGAGCAGTTCTTC. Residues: CASSAGLANNEQFF.

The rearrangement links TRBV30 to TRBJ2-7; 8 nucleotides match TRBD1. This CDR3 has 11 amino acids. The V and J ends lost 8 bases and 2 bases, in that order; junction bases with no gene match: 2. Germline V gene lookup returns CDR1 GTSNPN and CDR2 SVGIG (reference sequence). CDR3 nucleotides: TGTGCCACAGGGGGTACCTACGAGCAGTACTTC. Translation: CATGGTYEQYF.

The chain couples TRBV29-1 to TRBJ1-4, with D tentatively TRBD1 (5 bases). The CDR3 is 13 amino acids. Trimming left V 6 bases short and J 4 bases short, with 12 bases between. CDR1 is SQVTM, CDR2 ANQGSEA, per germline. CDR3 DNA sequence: TGCAGCGTCGCCCGGGACGTTAATGAAAAACTGTTTTTT. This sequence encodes CSVARDVNEKLFF.

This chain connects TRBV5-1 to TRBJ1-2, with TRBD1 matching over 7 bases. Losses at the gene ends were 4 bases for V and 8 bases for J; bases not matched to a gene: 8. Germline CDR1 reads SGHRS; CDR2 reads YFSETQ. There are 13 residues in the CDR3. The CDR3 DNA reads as TGCGCCAGCAGCCCCGGGACAGAGAGCGGCTACACCTTC. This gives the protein CASSPGTESGYTF.

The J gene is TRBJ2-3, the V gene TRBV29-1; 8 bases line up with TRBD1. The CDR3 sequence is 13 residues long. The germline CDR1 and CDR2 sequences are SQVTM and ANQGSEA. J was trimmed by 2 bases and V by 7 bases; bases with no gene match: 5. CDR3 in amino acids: CSADRGNTDTQYF. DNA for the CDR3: TGCAGCGCAGACAGGGGCAACACAGATACGCAGTATTTT.